What follows is one TCR beta chain and its context. What it binds is unknown. The germline V and J ends were trimmed by 4 bases and 7 bases, with 13 bases remaining between them. Germline-derived CDR1 and CDR2 are MNHEY and SMNVEV (reference sequence). The CDR3 sequence is 13 residues long. A second PCR of about 6 to 11 cycles used a sample-barcoded 5' primer and a J-beta primer mix. A single record per CDR3 protein comes from TCRdb applying MiXCR to the 5' RACE reads. The table records a few hundred thousand distinct CDR3 sequences, 25% to 30% of them present only once. The data are from a study of blood T cells in healthy people across ages. Notes on the study in general: Per million T cells, TCR beta diversity dropped roughly linearly as age increased.

The study isolated at least 7 million PBMCs from each sample. The source of this sequence is a woman aged 70-85 years in good health. Sample: blood. V gene TRBV27 combines with J gene TRBJ2-5, with D perhaps TRBD2 (5 bases). The CDR3 loop reads CASSSMTGVTQYF. The CDR3 DNA is TGTGCCAGCAGTTCCATGACCGGGGTGACCCAGTACTTC.